Shown below are 24 T cell receptor beta chains from a single sample sequenced in a study of Ad26.COV2.S vaccination and SARS-CoV-2 variants. Libraries were prepared by immunoSEQ multiplex PCR; TCRdb keeps only in-frame clonotypes and omits some of them. The sample shows a few hundred thousand clones, about 80% of them seen only once. Treatment meaning: roughly 20 received Ad26.COV2.S at low or high dose, single or two shots; about 5 received placebo; per-sample allocation not given. The investigators took samples on day 63 after the first vaccine or placebo injection. This specimen consisted of peripheral blood, obtained in a trial of Ad26.COV2.S vaccine versus placebo. Receptor source: a person between 18 and 65 years old who received the Ad26.COV2.S COVID-19 vaccine or a placebo.

The chain is built from TRBV19 and TRBJ1-2, with 9 bases identical to TRBD1. After removal of 5 bases from V and 2 bases from J, the junction contained 6 bases not matched to a gene. Germline CDR1 and CDR2: LNHDA and SQIVND (reference sequence). CDR3 size: 15 residues. CDR3: CASSHTGGLNYGYTF. DNA of the CDR3: TGTGCCAGTAGTCATACAGGGGGCTTGAACTATGGCTACACCTTC. The full variable domain, rest sourced from reference TRBV19 and TRBJ1-2, is DGGITQSPKYLFRKEGQNVTLSCEQNLNHDAMYWYRQDPGQGLRLIYYSQIVNDFQKGDIAEGYSVSREKKESFPLTVTSAQKNPTAFYLCASSHTGGLNYGYTFGSGTRLTVV.

The V call is TRBV18, the J call TRBJ2-7; D perhaps matches TRBD1 (5 bases). The CDR3 has 14 amino acids. Trimming removed 3 bases from V and 3 bases from J, with 12 bases in between. CDR1 is KGHSH, CDR2 LQKENI, per germline. Here the CDR3 reads CASSPQAQGYEQYF. In DNA, the CDR3 is TGTGCCAGCTCACCGCAGGCCCAGGGCTACGAGCAGTACTTC.

The chain has TRBV27 and TRBJ2-1, with TRBD1 identical over 9 bases. This CDR3 is built from 15 residues. In germline, CDR1 is MNHEY, CDR2 SMNVEV (reference sequence). V was clipped by 5 bases and J by 2 bases; unmatched bases: 4. CDR3 in DNA: TGTGCCAGCAGTCTACAGGGGGCTACCTACAATGAGCAGTTCTTC. Translation: CASSLQGATYNEQFF.

In DNA, the CDR3 is TGTGCCAGCAGTTACGGGCAGTCAGGCCAGCCCCAGCATTTT. It is translated as CASSYGQSGQPQHF. The V gene is TRBV6-2 or TRBV6-3, the J gene TRBJ1-5; D gene uncertain. Per the germline V gene, CDR1 is MNHEY and CDR2 is SVGEGT. This CDR3 contains 14 residues. Between the trimmed V and J ends, which lost 2 bases and 7 bases, there was a span of 12 bases.

This chain uses TRBV6-5 with TRBJ2-1; 15 bases are a match to TRBD2. Germline trimming cut 5 bases from V and 9 bases from J; bases unmatched to any gene: 5. Per germline, CDR1 MNHEY and CDR2 SVGAGI. The CDR3 loop spans 15 amino acids. The CDR3 coding sequence is TGTGCCAGCAGTAGGACTAGCGGGGGGGCAGGTGAGCAGTTCTTC. Translated, it gives CASSRTSGGAGEQFF.

V and J are TRBV11-2 and TRBJ1-1, with D tentatively TRBD1 (6 bases). This CDR3 spans 15 amino acids. V was clipped by 0 bases and J by 1 base, with 9 bases between them. Germline values: CDR1 SGHAT, CDR2 FQNNGV. The CDR3 loop reads CASSLETGENTEAFF. Here the CDR3 DNA reads TGTGCCAGCAGCTTAGAGACAGGAGAGAACACTGAAGCTTTCTTT.

The rearrangement links TRBV15 to TRBJ1-4; D uncertain. The CDR3 is 12 amino acids. Per germline, CDR1 LNHNV and CDR2 YYDKDF (reference sequence). The V end was cut by 4 bases, the J end by 8 bases, with 8 bases between. CDR3 sequence: CATSKDGEKLFF. The CDR3 DNA follows: TGTGCCACCAGCAAGGACGGGGAAAAACTGTTTTTT.

In DNA, the CDR3 is TGTGCCAGCAGTTTATCTCCCGGGGGCGCTCAGCCCCAGCATTTT. It specifies CASSLSPGGAQPQHF. The genes are TRBV27 and TRBJ1-5; D perhaps matches TRBD1 (6 bases). The V gene lost 0 bases and the J gene lost 6 bases, with 12 bases spanning the gap. The CDR3 covers 15 residues. Germline CDR1 and CDR2: MNHEY and SMNVEV (reference sequence).

V and J are TRBV6-1 and TRBJ1-6; D remains unclear. This CDR3 has 12 amino acids. Germline V gene lookup returns CDR1 MNHNS and CDR2 SASEGT. Trimming pared 2 bases from V and 12 bases from J, leaving 8 bases between. The CDR3 sequence: CASSELRGPLHF. As DNA, the CDR3 is TGTGCCAGCAGTGAATTGCGGGGACCCCTCCACTTT.

J is TRBJ1-1 and V is TRBV12-3 or TRBV12-4; D may be TRBD1 (6 bases). Trimming stripped 5 bases from V and 4 bases from J, with 11 bases between. The CDR3 is 13 residues long. The CDR3 loop reads CASSTQGPTEAFF. CDR3 sequence (DNA): TGTGCCAGCAGTACACAGGGTCCCACTGAAGCTTTCTTT.

The J gene is TRBJ1-4, the V gene TRBV4-3; D unclear. Germline V gene sequence: CDR1 LGHNA, CDR2 YSLEER. The V end was cut by 2 bases, the J end by 8 bases, with 6 bases between. The CDR3 contains 12 residues. CDR3 nucleotides: TGCGCCAGCAGCCAACGCCCCGAAAAACTGTTTTTT. Amino acid sequence: CASSQRPEKLFF.

The table lists this clone with a count of one. The chain has TRBV30 and TRBJ1-1; no reliable D call. The germline gives CDR1 GTSNPN, CDR2 SVGIG (reference sequence). Trimming left V 0 bases short and J 1 base short, with 6 bases between. The length of the CDR3 is 13 residues. The DNA of the CDR3 is TGTGCCTGGAGTGTGAGCTCGAACACTGAAGCTTTCTTT. This sequence encodes CAWSVSSNTEAFF.

This chain links TRBV7-3 with TRBJ2-3; 9 bases are shared with TRBD1. CDR3 size: 16 residues. Trimming took 5 bases from V and 1 from J; bases not matched to a gene: 7. Germline assignment: CDR1 SGHTA and CDR2 FQGTGA. CDR3 loop: CASSLQGAPGTDTQYF. DNA of the CDR3: TGTGCCAGCAGCCTACAGGGGGCCCCTGGCACAGATACGCAGTATTTT. The full variable domain, its missing parts supplied by reference TRBV7-3 and TRBJ2-3, is GAGVSQTPSNKVTEKGKYVELRCDPISGHTALYWYRQSLGQGPEFLIYFQGTGAADDSGLPNDRFFAVRPEGSVSTLKIQRTERGDSAVYLCASSLQGAPGTDTQYFGPGTRLTVL.

This chain joins TRBV7-3 and TRBJ2-3; 12 bases fit TRBD2. V dropped 4 bases and J dropped 4; count of bases not matched to a gene: 12. CDR3 size: 18 residues. CDR1 is SGHTA, CDR2 FQGTGA, per germline. The CDR3 spells CASSSSKGLAGSPDTQYF. The CDR3 nucleotides read TGTGCCAGCAGCTCAAGTAAAGGACTAGCGGGATCGCCAGATACGCAGTATTTT.

The chain carries TRBV27 and TRBJ2-1; 9 bases fit TRBD1. Trimming cost V 10 bases and J 6 bases; bases outside gene matches: 10. The germline V gene has CDR1 MNHEY and CDR2 SMNVEV (reference sequence). The CDR3 spans 14 residues. DNA of the CDR3: TGTGCCACTACCTGGACAGGGGCGGGCAATGAGCAGTTCTTC. Protein: CATTWTGAGNEQFF.

The chain uses TRBV7-6 and TRBJ1-2; no definite D call. Germline-derived CDR1 and CDR2 are SGHVS and FNYEAQ. The CDR3 covers 15 residues. V was trimmed by 1 base and J by 4 bases, leaving 13 bases between them. The CDR3 protein is CASSLGSGRAYGYTF. CDR3 sequence (DNA): TGTGCCAGCAGCTTAGGGTCCGGGAGAGCCTATGGCTACACCTTC.

J is TRBJ2-7 and V is TRBV4-2; TRBD2 matches 9 bases. This CDR3 has 15 residues. Germline V gene lookup returns CDR1 LGHNA and CDR2 YNFKEQ. With V trimmed by 0 bases and J by 4 bases, 4 bases remained unmatched. The CDR3 loop reads CASSQEGGRAYEQYF. The CDR3 region has the DNA TGTGCCAGCAGCCAAGAGGGCGGGAGGGCATACGAGCAGTACTTC.

V gene TRBV3-1 (or the pseudogene TRBV3-2) combines with J gene TRBJ1-6; weak D call: TRBD1 (6 bases). The CDR3 is 15 amino acids. Germline V gene lookup returns CDR1 LGHDT and CDR2 YNNKEL (reference sequence). V lost 4 bases and J 8 bases, leaving 15 bases between the germline ends. The CDR3 loop reads CASSPTAGAYSPLHF. In DNA, the CDR3 is TGTGCCAGCAGCCCCACTGCGGGGGCTTATTCACCCCTCCACTTT.

V is TRBV18 and J is TRBJ2-5; D remains unclear. The CDR3 runs 13 residues. Germline CDR1 and CDR2: KGHSH and LQKENI. V shed 0 bases and J shed 5 bases, with 7 bases lying between them. In DNA form, the CDR3 reads TGTGCCAGCTCACCACCGGTACGGGAGACCCAGTACTTC. It specifies CASSPPVRETQYF.

The CDR3, as DNA: TGTGCCCACCGCCCCCGGGGGATTTCGTACGAGCAGTACTTC. This encodes CAHRPRGISYEQYF. The chain couples TRBV7-9 to TRBJ2-7, with D tentatively TRBD2 (6 bases). V was clipped by 11 bases and J by 4 bases, with 21 bases between them. CDR1 and CDR2 from the germline V gene are SEHNR and FQNEAQ (reference sequence). CDR3 length: 14 residues.

As DNA, the CDR3 is TGTGCCAGCAGCGGCGGGACAGTTTACGAGCAGTACTTC. Translation: CASSGGTVYEQYF. The chain employs TRBV7-9 and TRBJ2-7; TRBD1 is a possible D gene (7 bases). Trimming left V 5 bases short and J 4 bases short, with 12 bases between. The germline V gene has CDR1 SEHNR and CDR2 FQNEAQ (reference sequence). The CDR3 length is 13 residues.

The V call is TRBV6-5, the J call TRBJ1-6, with a tentative D call TRBD1 (5 bases). The V and J ends lost 7 bases and 14 bases respectively, with 21 bases between them. Germline V CDR1 and CDR2: MNHEY, SVGAGI. The CDR3 covers 14 residues. CDR3 residues: CASKELGTTEALHF. DNA for the CDR3: TGTGCCAGCAAAGAACTCGGGACGACGGAGGCCCTCCACTTT.

The chain couples TRBV7-2 to TRBJ2-7; D may match TRBD1 or TRBD2 (5 bases each). Germline V gives CDR1 SGHTA, CDR2 FQGNSA. The CDR3 contains 15 residues. Trimming stripped 0 bases from V and 2 bases from J, with 11 bases between. CDR3 sequence reads: CASSLALGRAYEQYF. Here the CDR3 DNA reads TGTGCCAGCAGCTTAGCTCTGGGGCGGGCCTACGAGCAGTACTTC.

This clone was counted between two and nine times. The rearrangement uses TRBV6-6 and TRBJ2-5, with D possibly TRBD2 on 6 matching bases. V was pared by 5 bases and J by 2 bases, with 12 bases between. Germline V gene data show CDR1 as MNHNY and CDR2 as SVGAGI (reference sequence). CDR3 length: 14 residues. This chain's CDR3 is CASSGSSAQETQYF. Written as DNA, the CDR3 is TGTGCCAGCAGTGGCTCTAGCGCACAAGAGACCCAGTACTTC.